The 5 T cell receptor beta chains below come from one sample, sequenced in a study of blood T cell repertoires in COVID-19. The data were produced by immunoSEQ multiplex PCR, yet TCRdb's version contains in-frame clones alone and is incomplete. The table includes approximately 21,000 clones, approximately 90% detected once. The sequenced material came from peripheral blood. The receptor set was obtained from a human donor in a cohort sampled during active COVID-19.

The chain employs TRBV21-1 and TRBJ1-1; the DNA was not compared with TRBD1, the D call given in the table. TRBV21-1 is assigned pseudogene status. The CDR3 runs 14 residues. As DNA, the CDR3 is TGTGCCAGCAGCAAGATGGGTCGTCAGGATGAAGCTTTCTTT. Amino acid sequence: CASSKMGRQDEAFF.

The J gene is TRBJ2-2, the V gene TRBV11-1; D is perhaps TRBD2 (6 bases). Per germline, CDR1 SGHAT and CDR2 FQDESV (reference sequence). This CDR3 has 15 residues. The V and J ends lost 0 bases and 3 bases respectively, with 8 bases between them. CDR3 sequence (DNA): TGTGCCAGCAGCTTAGCGCGGGGAGACACCGGGGAGCTGTTTTTT. The encoded protein is CASSLARGDTGELFF.

The CDR3 DNA reads as TGTGCCAGCAGCGGCGCAGGGTCCCCCGGGGAGCTGTTTTTT. It codes for CASSGAGSPGELFF. J is TRBJ2-2 and V is TRBV6-5; the D gene is possibly TRBD1 (5 bases). The length of the CDR3 is 14 residues. Trimming removed 6 bases from V and 6 bases from J, with 14 bases in between. Germline CDR1 is MNHEY and CDR2 is SVGAGI.

This clone has a single count. The chain links TRBV5-6 to TRBJ1-6; maybe TRBD1 (5 bases). Trimming stripped 3 bases from V and 7 bases from J, with 11 bases between. Germline-derived CDR1 and CDR2 are SGHDT and YYEEEE. This CDR3 contains 14 residues. CDR3 coding DNA: TGTGCCAGCAGCTCGACTGGGGCAAATTCACCCCTCCACTTT. Protein sequence: CASSSTGANSPLHF. The variable domain in full, with the rest retrieved from reference TRBV5-6 and TRBJ1-6, is DAGVTQSPTHLIKTRGQQVTLRCSPKSGHDTVSWYQQALGQGPQFIFQYYEEEERQRGNFPDRFSGHQFPNYSSELNVNALLLGDSALYLCASSSTGANSPLHFGNGTRLTVT.

The rearrangement links TRBV4-3 to TRBJ2-3; 9 bases map to TRBD2. Germline loops: CDR1 LGHNA, CDR2 YSLEER. The CDR3 loop spans 19 amino acids. V was pared by 1 base and J by 3 bases, with 14 bases of the junction left unmatched. CDR3 sequence reads: CASSQGAGGGGAGTDTQYF. The CDR3 nucleotides read TGCGCCAGCAGCCAAGGAGCCGGCGGCGGGGGGGCCGGGACAGATACGCAGTATTTT.